A single sample gave rise to the 30 T cell receptor beta chains below, sequenced in a study of T-cell memory formation after mild COVID-19. TCRdb itself ran the 5' RACE reads through MiXCR, one entry per CDR3 protein. The repertoire has tens of thousands of distinct CDR3 sequences, around 17% of them found once; the top ten carry roughly a third. Sequencing was performed on PBMCs or a T cell subset sorted from them (not recorded which). These receptor sequences come from an adult woman who had mild COVID-19 (a few samples of this study predate the infection). Cell type and time point are not known.

This clonotype was counted a few times. The chain is built from TRBV5-1 and TRBJ2-4; the match to TRBD1 covers 7 bases. The CDR3 runs 14 residues. Trimming cost V 4 bases and J 7 bases; bases outside gene matches: 8. CDR1 SGHRS and CDR2 YFSETQ come from the germline V gene. The CDR3, as DNA: TGCGCCAGCAGCGATGGGACAGATTCGAACATTCAGTACTTC. Translating gives CASSDGTDSNIQYF.

This chain connects TRBV21-1 to TRBJ2-1. TRBV21-1 is a listed pseudogene. This CDR3 is 15 amino acids long. DNA for the CDR3: TGTGCCAGCAGCATGGATACGGAATCCTACAATGAGCAGTTCTTC. It yields the protein CASSMDTESYNEQFF.

This clonotype has more than one count but fewer than ten. The chain is built from TRBV9 and TRBJ1-1; D is uncertain. The CDR3 loop spans 14 amino acids. V lost 0 bases and J lost 1, with 7 bases in between. Germline V gives CDR1 SGDLS, CDR2 YYNGEE. CDR3 residues: CASSVVRENTEAFF. The DNA for the CDR3 is TGTGCCAGCAGCGTAGTCCGGGAGAACACTGAAGCTTTCTTT.

This clonotype has a handful of counts. The rearrangement links TRBV25-1 to TRBJ1-1; D is possibly TRBD1 (5 bases). Germline V CDR1 and CDR2: MGHDK, SYGVNS. The CDR3 covers 16 residues. V lost 4 bases and J lost 7, with 22 bases in between. The CDR3 bases are TGTGCCAGCAGTGGGGAGTCGAACGGGGGGTGGTTTGAAGCTTTCTTT. Translated: CASSGESNGGWFEAFF.

CDR3 nucleotides: TGTGCCAGCAGTGCGAAAGTCCACGAGCAGTACTTC. Translation gives CASSAKVHEQYF. V usage is TRBV12-3 or TRBV12-4 and J usage is TRBJ2-7; D is ambiguous. This CDR3 is 12 amino acids long. Trimming took 5 bases from V and 5 from J, leaving 10 bases between them.

V usage is TRBV7-8 and J usage is TRBJ1-1; D remains ambiguous. The CDR3 runs to 12 residues. Germline lookup yields CDR1 SGHVS and CDR2 FQNEAQ. Trimming shortened V by 0 bases and J by 6 bases, and 5 bases separated the two germline ends. The CDR3 is CASSLAGAEAFF. CDR3 coding DNA: TGTGCCAGCAGCTTAGCCGGGGCTGAAGCTTTCTTT. Together with reference TRBV7-8 and TRBJ1-1, the CDR3 gives the full variable domain: GAGVSQSPRYKVAKRGQDVALRCDPISGHVSLFWYQQALGQGPEFLTYFQNEAQLDKSGLPSDRFFAERPEGSVSTLKIQRTQQEDSAVYLCASSLAGAEAFFGQGTRLTVV.

To note about this clonotype: A read error may account for a junction end that differs from germline. The V and J genes are TRBV5-1 and TRBJ2-7, with 11 nucleotides matching TRBD2. Germline V gene data show CDR1 as SGHRS and CDR2 as YFSETQ. This CDR3 spans 16 amino acids. Here the CDR3 reads CASSLAPGLAAYEQHF. CDR3 sequence (DNA): TGCGCCAGCAGCTTAGCCCCGGGACTAGCGGCCTACGAGCAGCACTTC.

The genes are TRBV12-3 or TRBV12-4 and TRBJ2-3, with TRBD1 identical over 9 bases. This CDR3 comprises 16 residues. Germline trimming cut 1 base from V and 3 bases from J; bases unmatched to any gene: 5. As DNA, the CDR3 is TGTGCCAGCAGTTTAGTGTCGACAGGGGGAACAGATACGCAGTATTTT. Its translation: CASSLVSTGGTDTQYF.

The rearrangement uses TRBV4-1 and TRBJ2-1; 10 bases are shared with TRBD2. Germline trimming cut 0 bases from V and 5 bases from J; bases unmatched to any gene: 10. The length of the CDR3 is 18 residues. Germline V gene data show CDR1 as MGHRA and CDR2 as YSYEKL. The CDR3 DNA reads as TGCGCCAGCAGCCAAGACTGGTGGGGACTAGCGCGGAACAATGAGCAGTTCTTC. Translating it yields CASSQDWWGLARNNEQFF.

V gene TRBV2 combines with J gene TRBJ2-2; D is unclear. Germline assignment: CDR1 SNHLY and CDR2 FYNNEI. V dropped 6 bases and J dropped 9 bases, with 14 bases sitting between them. This CDR3 has 13 residues. CDR3 nucleotides: TGTGCCAGCAGGACCGACGGAGCCCGGGAGCTGTTTTTT. This sequence encodes CASRTDGARELFF.

This chain joins TRBV5-1 and TRBJ2-7; D gene ambiguous. Germline CDR1 is SGHRS and CDR2 is YFSETQ. The CDR3 loop spans 14 amino acids. Trimming pared 4 bases from V and 3 bases from J, leaving 14 bases between. Here the CDR3 DNA reads TGCGCCAGCAGCGAGACAAAGGGCCGCTACGAGCAGTACTTC. Translating it yields CASSETKGRYEQYF.

The chain uses TRBV27 and TRBJ1-4; no clear D gene. This CDR3 is built from 17 residues. In germline, CDR1 is MNHEY, CDR2 SMNVEV (reference sequence). Trimming removed 6 bases from V and 0 bases from J, with 17 bases in between. The CDR3 sequence is CASSVSLFWATNEKLFF. As DNA, the CDR3 is TGTGCCAGCAGCGTCTCCCTCTTTTGGGCAACTAATGAAAAACTGTTTTTT.

This clonotype was counted only a few times. The genes are TRBV5-6 and TRBJ2-7; TRBD1 agrees at 11 bases. The CDR3 runs 15 residues. Germline-derived CDR1 and CDR2 are SGHDT and YYEEEE. V dropped 2 bases and J dropped 4; count of bases not matched to a gene: 5. The CDR3 loop reads CASSFGQGALYEQYF. The CDR3 nucleotides read TGTGCCAGCAGCTTCGGACAGGGGGCGCTTTACGAGCAGTACTTC. The whole variable domain, remainder taken from reference TRBV5-6 and TRBJ2-7, is DAGVTQSPTHLIKTRGQQVTLRCSPKSGHDTVSWYQQALGQGPQFIFQYYEEEERQRGNFPDRFSGHQFPNYSSELNVNALLLGDSALYLCASSFGQGALYEQYFGPGTRLTVT.

This clonotype was detected ten times or more. The chain carries TRBV7-9 and TRBJ2-7, with 8 bases matching TRBD2. Germline trimming cut 5 bases from V and 1 base from J; bases unmatched to any gene: 10. The CDR3 spans 16 residues. CDR1 and CDR2 from the germline V gene are SEHNR and FQNEAQ (reference sequence). The CDR3 loop is CASSPNGGLESYEQYF. CDR3 sequence (DNA): TGTGCCAGCAGCCCCAATGGGGGACTAGAATCCTACGAGCAGTACTTC.

The chain has TRBV4-1 and TRBJ2-7, with unresolved D. CDR1 is MGHRA, CDR2 YSYEKL, per germline. Trimming removed 1 base from V and 3 bases from J, with 7 bases in between. The CDR3 has 13 amino acids. The CDR3 nucleotides are TGCGCCAGCAGCCAAGCCCACAGCTACGAGCAGTACTTC. Its translation: CASSQAHSYEQYF.

This clonotype occurred a few times. The chain is built from TRBV4-2 and TRBJ2-7, with 9 nucleotides matching TRBD2. Unmatched junction bases numbered 1, after V lost 1 base and J lost 3 bases. CDR3 length equals 14 residues. The germline V gene encodes CDR1 LGHNA and CDR2 YNFKEQ. In DNA form, the CDR3 reads TGTGCCAGCAGCCAAGTGACTAGCGGCTACGAGCAGTACTTC. Translation gives CASSQVTSGYEQYF.

The rearrangement joins TRBV12-3 or TRBV12-4 to TRBJ1-1; D gene ambiguous. This CDR3 region has 17 residues. V gave up 3 bases and J gave up 2 bases, with 19 bases separating them. The CDR3 DNA follows: TGTGCCAGCAGTTTCGGGCCGACCACTAAGCCTAACACTGAAGCTTTCTTT. It specifies CASSFGPTTKPNTEAFF.

The table lists this clonotype with a few counts. The genes are TRBV7-8 and TRBJ1-3, with TRBD1 matching 8 bases. Germline CDR1 and CDR2: SGHVS and FQNEAQ. The CDR3 extends over 14 amino acids. V was clipped by 5 bases and J by 8 bases; unmatched bases: 8. The CDR3 protein is CASSARTGTDTIYF. CDR3 sequence (DNA): TGTGCCAGCAGCGCCCGGACAGGGACCGACACCATATATTTT.

This chain connects TRBV30 to TRBJ2-5; 8 positions agree with TRBD2. CDR1 is GTSNPN, CDR2 SVGIG, per germline (reference sequence). The CDR3 contains 17 residues. The V and J ends lost 2 bases and 4 bases, in that order; junction bases with no gene match: 15. DNA for the CDR3: TGTGCCTGGAGTTCGTCCCCCGGGACTAGAAGTTTAGAGACCCAGTACTTC. This codes for CAWSSSPGTRSLETQYF.

This clonotype has just a few counts. The chain couples TRBV15 to TRBJ2-5; the match to TRBD1 covers 7 bases. Trimming cost V 6 bases and J 5 bases; bases outside gene matches: 9. Looked up from germline, CDR1 is LNHNV and CDR2 is YYDKDF (reference sequence). The CDR3 totals 14 residues. This chain's CDR3 is CATSIEQGWETQYF. The CDR3 DNA reads TGTGCCACCAGTATCGAACAGGGGTGGGAGACCCAGTACTTC.

The CDR3 protein is CASSFSREGYEQYF. CDR3 nucleotide sequence: TGTGCCAGCAGCTTCTCGCGGGAGGGCTACGAGCAGTACTTC. The genes are TRBV7-2 and TRBJ2-7, with 9 bases fitting TRBD2. Germline CDR1 is SGHTA and CDR2 is FQGNSA. After removal of 3 bases from V and 3 bases from J, the junction contained 3 bases not matched to a gene. The CDR3 is 14 amino acids.

This clonotype has more than one count but fewer than ten. V gene TRBV5-1 combines with J gene TRBJ2-1; a weak D match, TRBD1 (6 bases). Germline CDR1 and CDR2: SGHRS and YFSETQ. There are 14 residues in the CDR3. Trimming removed 0 bases at V and 7 bases at J, with 11 bases between. The DNA for the CDR3 is TGCGCCAGCAGCTTGGGAACAGGGTGGAATGAGCAGTTCTTC. It encodes CASSLGTGWNEQFF.

This clonotype was counted a few times. The CDR3, as DNA: TGTGCCAGCAGCGAGGGACAGGATGAAGCTTTCTTT. Translated, it gives CASSEGQDEAFF. The chain links TRBV11-2 to TRBJ1-1; TRBD1 agrees at 8 bases. The CDR3 loop spans 12 amino acids. Germline assignment: CDR1 SGHAT and CDR2 FQNNGV. With V trimmed by 5 bases and J by 7 bases, 3 bases remained unmatched.

The chain is built from TRBV19 and TRBJ1-4, with no clear D. CDR3 length: 13 residues. Germline lookup yields CDR1 LNHDA and CDR2 SQIVND (reference sequence). Between the trimmed V and J ends, which lost 4 bases and 5 bases, there was a span of 8 bases. CDR3 DNA: TGTGCCAGTAGTAGTCTGCTGAATGAAAAACTGTTTTTT. This translates into CASSSLLNEKLFF.

This rearrangement joins TRBV6-2 or TRBV6-3 to TRBJ2-1; either TRBD1 or TRBD2 may supply D (6 bases each). This CDR3 has 17 amino acids. V was trimmed by 2 bases and J by 6 bases, leaving 20 bases between them. Germline assignment: CDR1 MNHEY and CDR2 SVGEGT. The DNA of the CDR3 is TGTGCCAGCAGTTACCCCCGGGGGCAGGTAGAAATCAATGAGCAGTTCTTC. Its translation: CASSYPRGQVEINEQFF.

This chain connects TRBV27 to TRBJ2-1, with 7 bases matching TRBD2. This CDR3 is built from 14 residues. Germline V gene sequence: CDR1 MNHEY, CDR2 SMNVEV (reference sequence). V lost 4 bases to trimming and J lost 6 bases; unmatched junction nucleotides: 6. The CDR3 is CASSWGGTGNEQFF. In DNA form, the CDR3 reads TGTGCCAGCAGTTGGGGAGGGACCGGCAATGAGCAGTTCTTC.

This clonotype was seen ten or more times. The chain joins TRBV7-9 to TRBJ2-7; 7 bases match TRBD1. Losses at the gene ends were 5 bases for V and 2 bases for J; bases not matched to a gene: 6. The CDR3 contains 14 residues. Looked up from germline, CDR1 is SEHNR and CDR2 is FQNEAQ (reference sequence). The CDR3 nucleotides are TGTGCCAGCAGCCAACCAGGACAGGCCTACGAGCAGTACTTC. Protein sequence: CASSQPGQAYEQYF.

The chain uses TRBV4-1 and TRBJ2-7; D call uncertain. The CDR3 extends over 13 amino acids. V dropped 1 base and J dropped 3 bases, with 7 bases sitting between them. Germline loops: CDR1 MGHRA, CDR2 YSYEKL. The CDR3 DNA is TGCGCCAGCAGCCAAGTCGGAGACTACGAGCAGTACTTC. Its translation: CASSQVGDYEQYF.

This clonotype was detected once. V gene TRBV20-1 combines with J gene TRBJ2-1, with D unclear. Trimming took off 3 bases at V and 8 bases at J, with 14 bases between the two ends. This CDR3 comprises 13 residues. CDR1 is DFQATT, CDR2 SNEGSKA, per germline (reference sequence). CDR3 region: CSARILVKHEQFF. The CDR3 region has the DNA TGCAGTGCTAGGATCTTAGTTAAGCATGAGCAGTTCTTC.

This clonotype has a handful of counts. The chain links TRBV29-1 to TRBJ2-1; no clear D. V was cut by 6 bases and J by 4 bases, with 10 bases left in between. The V gene's germline CDR1 is SQVTM and CDR2 ANQGSEA. The CDR3 extends over 12 amino acids. CDR3 coding DNA: TGCAGCGTCCCTGACCGATACAATGAGCAGTTCTTC. Translating gives CSVPDRYNEQFF.